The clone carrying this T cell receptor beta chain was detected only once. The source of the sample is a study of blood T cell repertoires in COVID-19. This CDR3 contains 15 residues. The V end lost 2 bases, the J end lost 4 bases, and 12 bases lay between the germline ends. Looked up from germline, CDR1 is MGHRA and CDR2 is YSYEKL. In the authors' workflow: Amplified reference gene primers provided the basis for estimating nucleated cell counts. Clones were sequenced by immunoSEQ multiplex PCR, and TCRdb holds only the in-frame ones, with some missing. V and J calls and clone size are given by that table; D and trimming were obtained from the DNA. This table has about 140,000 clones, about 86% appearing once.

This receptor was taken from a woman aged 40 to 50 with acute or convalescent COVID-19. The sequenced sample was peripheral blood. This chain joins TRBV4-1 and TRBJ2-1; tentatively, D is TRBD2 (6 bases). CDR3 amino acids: CASSQFRDSYNEQFF. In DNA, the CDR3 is TGCGCCAGCAGCCAATTCCGGGACTCGTACAATGAGCAGTTCTTC.